The 11 T cell receptor beta chains listed next were all sequenced from one sample in a study of blood T cell repertoires in COVID-19. Method: immunoSEQ multiplex PCR; TCRdb's copy keeps in-frame clones and lacks some. The sample lists 200,000 to 250,000 clones, roughly nine tenths occurring once. Sequencing used peripheral blood. The receptors stem from a woman aged 18-29 years who had recovered from COVID-19.

The chain joins TRBV11-2 to TRBJ2-7; no definite D call. V was cut by 5 bases and J by 2 bases, with 13 bases left in between. The CDR3 sequence is 14 residues long. Germline CDR1 SGHAT, CDR2 FQNNGV. For the CDR3, the DNA is TGTGCCAGCAGCCCACCACAAGGAGCCTACGAGCAGTACTTC. This sequence encodes CASSPPQGAYEQYF.

The chain couples TRBV27 to TRBJ1-2; the D gene is possibly TRBD1 (6 bases). The CDR3 sequence is 15 residues long. The V and J ends lost 4 bases and 5 bases respectively, with 17 bases between them. Germline V gene sequence: CDR1 MNHEY, CDR2 SMNVEV (reference sequence). This CDR3 is CASSSYPPTGYGYTF. CDR3 bases: TGTGCCAGCAGTTCTTACCCCCCAACAGGGTATGGCTACACCTTC.

The CDR3 loop is CASSPREGQGTYEQYF. CDR3 sequence (DNA): TGTGCCAGTAGTCCAAGGGAGGGACAGGGGACTTACGAGCAGTACTTC. V gene TRBV19 combines with J gene TRBJ2-7; TRBD1 agrees at 10 bases. Looked up from germline, CDR1 is LNHDA and CDR2 is SQIVND (reference sequence). J gave up 4 bases and V 5 bases, and 11 bases lay outside the gene matches. The CDR3 covers 16 residues.

V is TRBV4-3 and J is TRBJ1-2; the match to TRBD1 covers 9 bases. Looked up from germline, CDR1 is LGHNA and CDR2 is YSLEER. The CDR3 has 16 amino acids. The V and J ends lost 0 bases and 1 base, in that order; junction bases with no gene match: 3. CDR3 bases: TGCGCCAGCAGCCAAGATCAGGACAGGGGTAACTATGGCTACACCTTC. It specifies CASSQDQDRGNYGYTF.

CDR3 sequence reads: CASSLGARRNTEAFF. CDR3 DNA: TGTGCCAGCAGCCTGGGTGCGCGGCGGAACACTGAAGCTTTCTTT. V is TRBV5-5 and J is TRBJ1-1; D is unclear. This CDR3 has 15 residues. Germline lookup yields CDR1 SGHKS and CDR2 YYEKEE (reference sequence). V shed 4 bases and J shed 1 base, with 14 bases lying between them. Together with reference TRBV5-5 and TRBJ1-1, the CDR3 gives the full variable domain: DAGVTQSPTHLIKTRGQQVTLRCSPISGHKSVSWYQQVLGQGPQFIFQYYEKEERGRGNFPDRFSARQFPNYSSELNVNALLLGDSALYLCASSLGARRNTEAFFGQGTRLTVV.

The gene calls are TRBV5-6 and TRBJ2-1; 7 bases line up with TRBD2. Germline lookup yields CDR1 SGHDT and CDR2 YYEEEE. This CDR3 comprises 13 residues. V shed 6 bases, J shed 15 bases, and the junction held 15 bases outside the gene matches. CDR3 sequence reads: CASTSYGGEGRFF. In DNA form, the CDR3 reads TGTGCCAGCACCTCCTATGGGGGGGAGGGTCGGTTCTTC.

V gene TRBV3-1 (or the pseudogene TRBV3-2) combines with J gene TRBJ1-2, with D perhaps matching TRBD1 (6 bases). The CDR3 has 11 residues. Looked up from germline, CDR1 is LGHDT and CDR2 is YNNKEL (reference sequence). Between the trimmed V and J ends, which lost 8 bases and 6 bases, there was a span of 10 bases. Here the CDR3 reads CASGPGDGYTF. Here the CDR3 DNA reads TGTGCCAGCGGGCCAGGGGATGGCTACACCTTC.

This rearrangement joins TRBV19 to TRBJ1-5; 7 positions agree with TRBD1. CDR3 length: 15 residues. The germline V gene has CDR1 LNHDA and CDR2 SQIVND (reference sequence). V was pared by 7 bases and J by 1 base, with 7 bases of the junction left unmatched. This CDR3 is CASKVQGTSNQPQHF. In nucleotides, the CDR3 is TGTGCCAGTAAGGTACAGGGGACAAGCAATCAGCCCCAGCATTTT. Full variable domain (missing parts from reference TRBV19 and TRBJ1-5): DGGITQSPKYLFRKEGQNVTLSCEQNLNHDAMYWYRQDPGQGLRLIYYSQIVNDFQKGDIAEGYSVSREKKESFPLTVTSAQKNPTAFYLCASKVQGTSNQPQHFGDGTRLSIL.

The gene calls are TRBV5-6 and TRBJ2-2; D perhaps matches TRBD2 (6 bases). Germline loops: CDR1 SGHDT, CDR2 YYEEEE. The CDR3 length is 17 residues. V lost 2 bases and J 6 bases, leaving 20 bases between the germline ends. CDR3 nucleotide sequence: TGTGCCAGCAGCTTTTTGGGTACGGGACTTCGCGCCGGGGAGCTGTTTTTT. Residues: CASSFLGTGLRAGELFF.

The sample holds a few counts of this clone. V and J are TRBV4-1 and TRBJ1-1, with 7 bases fitting TRBD1. This CDR3 has 12 residues. V was pared by 6 bases and J by 5 bases, with 3 bases of the junction left unmatched. From germline, CDR1 is MGHRA and CDR2 YSYEKL. This CDR3 reads CASRQGLTEAFF. The CDR3 DNA reads as TGCGCCAGCAGACAGGGGTTGACTGAAGCTTTCTTT.

The chain uses TRBV6-6 and TRBJ2-2, with TRBD1 matching over 8 bases. Germline V gives CDR1 MNHNY, CDR2 SVGAGI (reference sequence). CDR3 size: 15 residues. V lost 6 bases to trimming and J lost 6 bases; unmatched junction nucleotides: 9. Here the CDR3 DNA reads TGTGCCAGCAGACCCAGGGGGCCCGGATCCGGGGAGCTGTTTTTT. It yields the protein CASRPRGPGSGELFF.